This is a list of T cell receptor beta chains from one sample in a study of T cell responses to AZD1222 COVID-19 vaccine. Profiled with immunoSEQ multiplex PCR; TCRdb holds only in-frame clones, not every one. The data hold 74,000 or so clones, with 84% observed a single time. The starting material was peripheral blood, obtained on day 0 of AZD1222 vaccination. These receptors all stem from an adult in good health. Both conserved end residues are part of each CDR3. D genes are given only for firm matches. Only some rows state a clone size, as once, few, many or a class for expanded clones.

CDR3nt: TGTGCCAGTAGTATGGACGTCCGGGACTACACCTTC; CDR3aa: CASSMDVRDYTF; d_gene: NA; v_gene: TRBV19; len: 12; j_gene: TRBJ1-2; abundance: NA
CDR3nt: TGTGCCAGCAGTCCCGGGGGAGGGGATAATGAAAAACTGTTTTTT; CDR3aa: CASSPGGGDNEKLFF; d_gene: NA; v_gene: TRBV2; len: 15; j_gene: TRBJ1-4; abundance: NA
CDR3nt: TGTGCCCACGGGGAACACTACGAGCAGTACTTC; CDR3aa: CAHGEHYEQYF; d_gene: NA; v_gene: TRBV6-5; len: 11; j_gene: TRBJ2-7; abundance: NA
CDR3nt: TGTGCCAGCAGTTACTCAACGACCTTGAAACCCTCGGGTCAGCCCCAGCATTTT; CDR3aa: CASSYSTTLKPSGQPQHF; d_gene: NA; v_gene: TRBV6-2/TRBV6-3; len: 18; j_gene: TRBJ1-5; abundance: NA
CDR3nt: TGTGCCAGTATCCGCGGTCGCTCTGGAAACACCATATATTTT; CDR3aa: CASIRGRSGNTIYF; d_gene: NA; v_gene: TRBV19; len: 14; j_gene: TRBJ1-3; abundance: NA
CDR3nt: TGTGCCAGCAGCCGGGGGATTCGGGCCCACTACACTGAAGCTTTCTTT; CDR3aa: CASSRGIRAHYTEAFF; d_gene: NA; v_gene: TRBV11-2; len: 16; j_gene: TRBJ1-1; abundance: NA
CDR3nt: TGTGCCAGCAGTTCACGGACAGGGCTCGGTTCACCCCTCCACTTT; CDR3aa: CASSSRTGLGSPLHF; d_gene: TRBD1; v_gene: TRBV28; len: 15; j_gene: TRBJ1-6; abundance: NA
CDR3nt: TGTGCCATCAGGGGGGCTTCAACCTACAATGAGCAGTTCTTC; CDR3aa: CAIRGASTYNEQFF; d_gene: NA; v_gene: TRBV10-3; len: 14; j_gene: TRBJ2-1; abundance: once
CDR3nt: TGTGCCAGCAGCTTAGATCAGGGGAACTATGGCTACACCTTC; CDR3aa: CASSLDQGNYGYTF; d_gene: NA; v_gene: TRBV7-2; len: 14; j_gene: TRBJ1-2; abundance: once
CDR3nt: TGTGCCAGCTCACTTGGACAACATATTAATCAGCCCCAGCATTTT; CDR3aa: CASSLGQHINQPQHF; d_gene: NA; v_gene: TRBV18; len: 15; j_gene: TRBJ1-5; abundance: NA
CDR3nt: TGTGCCAGCAAAGATAAGGACTGGGTACAGCCCCAGCATTTT; CDR3aa: CASKDKDWVQPQHF; d_gene: NA; v_gene: TRBV2; len: 14; j_gene: TRBJ1-5; abundance: NA
CDR3nt: TGTGCCAGCAGCCCAATTAGCGGGAGGTATGGCGGGGAGCTGTTTTTT; CDR3aa: CASSPISGRYGGELFF; d_gene: TRBD2; v_gene: TRBV28; len: 16; j_gene: TRBJ2-2; abundance: NA
CDR3nt: TGTGCCAGCAGTGATTGGCAGGGGGCTTCAGCCAAAAACATTCAGTACTTC; CDR3aa: CASSDWQGASAKNIQYF; d_gene: TRBD1; v_gene: TRBV2; len: 17; j_gene: TRBJ2-4; abundance: NA
CDR3nt: TGTGCCAGCAGCTCCCTGACCGGGGACTCCTACGAGCAGTACTTC; CDR3aa: CASSSLTGDSYEQYF; d_gene: NA; v_gene: TRBV7-8; len: 15; j_gene: TRBJ2-7; abundance: NA
CDR3nt: TGTGCCACCAGTGATTTGGACGGACAGAACTACAATGAGCAGTTCTTC; CDR3aa: CATSDLDGQNYNEQFF; d_gene: NA; v_gene: TRBV24-1; len: 16; j_gene: TRBJ2-1; abundance: NA
CDR3nt: TGTGCCAGCAGGAGGGACAACATTAATGAAAAACTGTTTTTT; CDR3aa: CASRRDNINEKLFF; d_gene: NA; v_gene: TRBV6-5; len: 14; j_gene: TRBJ1-4; abundance: NA
CDR3nt: TGTGCCATCAGTGATCGGGGGGGAATCTACGAGCAGTACTTC; CDR3aa: CAISDRGGIYEQYF; d_gene: TRBD2; v_gene: TRBV10-3; len: 14; j_gene: TRBJ2-7; abundance: NA
CDR3nt: TGTGCCTGGATCCCGGCCTCCCTATCTAACTATGGCTACACCTTC; CDR3aa: CAWIPASLSNYGYTF; d_gene: NA; v_gene: TRBV30; len: 15; j_gene: TRBJ1-2; abundance: NA
CDR3nt: TGTGCCAGCGCGGTTATGACGACCCAGTACTTC; CDR3aa: CASAVMTTQYF; d_gene: NA; v_gene: TRBV7-8; len: 11; j_gene: TRBJ2-5; abundance: NA
CDR3nt: TGTGCCAGCAGTGGGTGGGACAGGGGGCCTGGGGCCAACGTCCTGACTTTC; CDR3aa: CASSGWDRGPGANVLTF; d_gene: TRBD1; v_gene: TRBV25-1; len: 17; j_gene: TRBJ2-6; abundance: NA
CDR3nt: TGTGCCAGCAGCACCGGACAGGGCCTCGAAGCTTTCTTT; CDR3aa: CASSTGQGLEAFF; d_gene: TRBD1; v_gene: TRBV5-5; len: 13; j_gene: TRBJ1-1; abundance: NA
CDR3nt: TGTGCCAGCAGTGACAGAAACAGAGGTCAGCCCCAGCATTTT; CDR3aa: CASSDRNRGQPQHF; d_gene: NA; v_gene: TRBV2; len: 14; j_gene: TRBJ1-5; abundance: NA
CDR3nt: TGTGCCATGGGCACTGAAGCTTTCTTT; CDR3aa: CAMGTEAFF; d_gene: NA; v_gene: TRBV7-6; len: 9; j_gene: TRBJ1-1; abundance: NA
CDR3nt: TGTGCCAGCAGTTTACGGCCTTCCTACGAGCAGTACTTC; CDR3aa: CASSLRPSYEQYF; d_gene: NA; v_gene: TRBV27; len: 13; j_gene: TRBJ2-7; abundance: NA
CDR3nt: TGTGCCAGCTCACCCGGACAGGCTGACACTGAAGCTTTCTTT; CDR3aa: CASSPGQADTEAFF; d_gene: TRBD1; v_gene: TRBV18; len: 14; j_gene: TRBJ1-1; abundance: many
CDR3nt: TGTGCCTGGAGTCGGGGAGAAAACACTGAAGCTTTCTTT; CDR3aa: CAWSRGENTEAFF; d_gene: NA; v_gene: TRBV30; len: 13; j_gene: TRBJ1-1; abundance: NA
CDR3nt: TGTGCCTGGATGACAGGATTTAATGAAAAACTGTTTTTT; CDR3aa: CAWMTGFNEKLFF; d_gene: NA; v_gene: TRBV30; len: 13; j_gene: TRBJ1-4; abundance: NA
CDR3nt: TGTGCCAGCAGCCCCGGAGGGGGGTACACCGGGGAGCTGTTTTTT; CDR3aa: CASSPGGGYTGELFF; d_gene: NA; v_gene: TRBV11-3; len: 15; j_gene: TRBJ2-2; abundance: NA
CDR3nt: TGTGCCTGGATCAGACAGATGAACACTGAAGCTTTCTTT; CDR3aa: CAWIRQMNTEAFF; d_gene: NA; v_gene: TRBV30; len: 13; j_gene: TRBJ1-1; abundance: NA
CDR3nt: TGTGCCAGCAGCCAGGGGATGTGGAATTCACCCCTCCACTTT; CDR3aa: CASSQGMWNSPLHF; d_gene: NA; v_gene: TRBV3-1/TRBV3-2; len: 14; j_gene: TRBJ1-6; abundance: NA